The present T cell receptor (beta chain) was sequenced within a study of beta chain features in type 1 diabetes. Overall study findings and caveats: Among all four CD4+ subsets, Type 1 diabetes patients had TCRB CDR3s that were moderately but significantly shorter. Junctions at VDJ sites from type 1 diabetes patients had fewer insertions and more deletions.

Of note for this clone: No antigen is known for it.

The investigators reverse transcribed all of the isolated RNA, so they sequenced expressed TCRB transcripts. The repertoire was sequenced with immunoSEQ multiplex PCR; TCRdb's copy has only in-frame clones and lacks some. The sample lists some 250,000 clones, 9.5% to 13% occurring once. The V gene lost 7 bases and the J gene lost 4 bases, with 8 bases spanning the gap. The germline V gene encodes CDR1 SQVTM and CDR2 ANQGSEA. The CDR3 runs 11 residues. This clonotype originated in a man aged 25 to 45 with type 1 diabetes. The chain employs TRBV29-1 and TRBJ2-1, with D perhaps matching TRBD1 (5 bases). Sequenced: naive CD4+ T cells from blood. CDR3 residues: CSADSYNEQFF. The CDR3 nucleotides read TGCAGCGCCGACAGTTACAATGAGCAGTTCTTC.